This T cell receptor beta chain was observed in a study of Graves' ophthalmopathy and Graves' hyperthyroidism. Overall study: Before any treatment was given, at initial diagnosis, peripheral blood was collected.

A note on this clonotype: What it recognizes is unknown.

TCR beta CDR3 regions were amplified from RNA transcripts. First-round RT-PCR relied on HTBI primers, and a second-round multiplex PCR came next. TCRdb fed the multiplex PCR reads into MiXCR, producing one record per CDR3 protein. This table holds 200,000 to 250,000 distinct CDR3 sequences, around 50% found once. This CDR3 contains 14 residues. After removal of 6 bases from V and 4 bases from J, the junction contained 9 bases not matched to a gene. Study results and limitations: The study's model predicted ophthalmopathy progression at over 55% sensitivity and approximately 72% specificity.

The study enrolled ophthalmopathy donors with moderate-to-severe activity, CAS ≥3, NOSPECS ≥4 and duration under 3 months. Serum thyroxine and TRAb, along with clinical symptoms, thyroid ultrasound and orbital computed tomography, were what diagnosis relied on. The chain has TRBV12-3 or TRBV12-4 and TRBJ2-7; 7 nucleotides align to TRBD2. Input material: peripheral blood. This TCR was recovered from an adult man with Graves' ophthalmopathy. CDR3 nucleotide sequence: TGTGCCAGCAGCTTTAAGACGGGGGGTTACGAGCAGTACTTC. Translation: CASSFKTGGYEQYF.